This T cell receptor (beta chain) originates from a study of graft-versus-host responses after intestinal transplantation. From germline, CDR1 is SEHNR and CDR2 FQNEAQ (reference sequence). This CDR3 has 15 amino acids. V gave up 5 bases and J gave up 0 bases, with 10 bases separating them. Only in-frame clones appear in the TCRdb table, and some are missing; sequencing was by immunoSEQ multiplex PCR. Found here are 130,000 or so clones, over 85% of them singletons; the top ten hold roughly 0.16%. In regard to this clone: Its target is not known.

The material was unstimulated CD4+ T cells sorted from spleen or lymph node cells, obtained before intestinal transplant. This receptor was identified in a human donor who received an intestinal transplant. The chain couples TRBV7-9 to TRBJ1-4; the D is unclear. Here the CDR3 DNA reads TGTGCCAGCAGCCCTGACTTAGCAACTAATGAAAAACTGTTTTTT. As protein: CASSPDLATNEKLFF.